The source of this T cell receptor (beta chain) is a study of beta chain features in type 1 diabetes. Whole-study findings and limits: Patients and controls would be equally affected if PCR favored shorter templates. Among patients with Type 1 diabetes, TCRB CDR3s were moderately but significantly shorter in every one of the four CD4+ subsets. The cDNA sequencing approach could over-represent high-TCR-expressing cells.

Sorting based on CD45RO/CCR7/CD25/CD127/CD95/CD27 separated CD4+ naive, central memory, regulatory and stem cell-like memory cells. A few counts support this clone. Its cognate antigen is unknown. J was trimmed by 5 bases and V by 5 bases; bases with no gene match: 6. Germline V gives CDR1 SGHTA, CDR2 FQGNSA. The CDR3 loop spans 15 amino acids. Of the isolated RNA, all was reverse transcribed, and so the sequenced material was expressed TCRB transcripts. The average output of naive, central memory and regulatory T cell samples was approximately 3.6 million reads. The method was immunoSEQ multiplex PCR; TCRdb's version includes in-frame clones alone and lacks a portion of them. The profile shows 250,000 to 300,000 clones, about 13% of them singletons.

This TCR was recovered from a man aged 25 to 45 with type 1 diabetes. The V call is TRBV7-2, the J call TRBJ2-5, with TRBD2 matching 12 bases. Sequenced sample: naive CD4+ T cells from blood. CDR3 loop: CASSPTSGSWETQYF. DNA of the CDR3: TGTGCCAGCAGCCCGACTAGCGGGAGCTGGGAGACCCAGTACTTC.